These T cell receptor beta chains were read from a single sample in a study of CD8 T cells in Susac syndrome. TCRdb used MiXCR to reprocess the immunoSEQ multiplex PCR reads, holding one entry per CDR3 protein. The sample yields around 160,000 distinct CDR3 sequences, around 93% seen once. What was sequenced was CD4+ T cells from PBMCs. These receptors were obtained from a human donor in good health. The conserved cysteine and the conserved F or W are not part of the CDR3 here.

V gene	J gene	CDR3 protein
TRBV18	TRBJ2-7	ASSQGTFRAPYEQY
TRBV6-1	TRBJ1-1	ASRTGTLSNTEAF
TRBV11-2	TRBJ1-1	ASSLNQDTEAF
TRBV5-6	TRBJ1-2	ASSRDRGNYGYT
TRBV7-9	TRBJ1-2	ASSLARDGLYGYT
TRBV15	TRBJ1-2	ATSKPGTGSNYGYT
TRBV3-1	TRBJ1-2	ASSQDSNLGYGYT
TRBV3-1	TRBJ2-1	ASSQEEGPLF
TRBV30	TRBJ1-1	AWSWRLANTEAF
TRBV7-8	TRBJ1-5	ASSRLGTGRGPQH
TRBV10-3	TRBJ2-3	AVIDTQY
TRBV12-3/TRBV12-4	TRBJ1-5	ASSFRVGSNQPQH
TRBV7-3	TRBJ2-5	ASSFGGTETQY
TRBV3-1	TRBJ2-7	ASSQGSFRANEQY
TRBV3-1	TRBJ2-4	ASSLLGREDIQY
TRBV3-1	TRBJ2-7	ASSPSGLSSYEQY
TRBV5-6	TRBJ1-2	ASSRFYGYT
TRBV9	TRBJ2-5	ASSVGSGETQY
TRBV10-3	TRBJ1-1	AIQGATEAF
TRBV4-1	TRBJ2-1	ASSQESRQF
TRBV4-2	TRBJ1-1	ASSQGVNTEAF
TRBV5-1	TRBJ2-5	ASSLGDRVPETQY
TRBV12-3/TRBV12-4	TRBJ2-1	ASSLASGGNEQF
TRBV5-1	TRBJ2-5	ASSFDSQETQY
TRBV29-1	TRBJ2-5	SVENPLGGVYQETQY
TRBV9	TRBJ1-1	ASSVSPGTEAF
TRBV20-1	TRBJ2-5	SAGQSRETQY
TRBV19	TRBJ1-1	ASSIEGTGGAF
TRBV6-4	TRBJ2-3	ASSERLAGRDTQY
TRBV7-3	TRBJ2-5	ASSQQTSGGWETQY
TRBV6-2/TRBV6-3	TRBJ1-1	ASSYPFTEAF
TRBV11-3	TRBJ2-2	ASSLDGNTGELF
TRBV5-6	TRBJ2-7	AGSFWGATGTYEQY
TRBV12-3/TRBV12-4	TRBJ2-1	ASSYIQGLEQF
TRBV6-1	TRBJ1-4	ASKTGNEKLF
TRBV18	TRBJ2-5	ASSAQGLETQY
TRBV29-1	TRBJ2-7	SVETTSYEQY
TRBV20-1	TRBJ2-7	SAPDRTYEQY
TRBV9	TRBJ1-1	ASSVPPGGGDTEAF
TRBV10-3	TRBJ2-1	AIREGGEGYEQF